This T cell receptor beta chain was observed in a study of response to subunit inactivated influenza vaccine. This clonotype occurred a few times. A clone one base away is much larger, so this may be a read error. Germline V gene lookup returns CDR1 SNHLY and CDR2 FYNNEI. CDR3 length: 14 amino acids. V gave up 1 base and J gave up 2 bases, with 7 bases separating them. TCRdb itself ran the RT-PCR reads through MiXCR, one entry per CDR3 protein. The sample comprises about 540,000 distinct CDR3 sequences, around 25% of which are singletons, and approximately 3% rests with the top ten. This same sample was also part of a study on T cells expressing NK-cell markers. From that report: cDNA encoding TCR beta was synthesized via 5'RACE template switching incorporating UMIs. The TCR beta repertoires originated in sorted CD3+CD56+NKG2C+, CD3+CD56+NKG2C- and CD3+CD56-NKG2C+ T cells.

Source: CD4+ T cells sorted from PBMCs, taken 11 to 12 days after vaccination. The TCR originated in a man aged 50 to 60 who received an inactivated influenza vaccine. This chain links TRBV2 with TRBJ2-3, with TRBD1 as a possible D gene (5 bases). This CDR3 reads CASSEGTFTDTQYF. CDR3 DNA sequence: TGTGCCAGCAGTGAAGGGACATTCACAGATACGCAGTATTTT.